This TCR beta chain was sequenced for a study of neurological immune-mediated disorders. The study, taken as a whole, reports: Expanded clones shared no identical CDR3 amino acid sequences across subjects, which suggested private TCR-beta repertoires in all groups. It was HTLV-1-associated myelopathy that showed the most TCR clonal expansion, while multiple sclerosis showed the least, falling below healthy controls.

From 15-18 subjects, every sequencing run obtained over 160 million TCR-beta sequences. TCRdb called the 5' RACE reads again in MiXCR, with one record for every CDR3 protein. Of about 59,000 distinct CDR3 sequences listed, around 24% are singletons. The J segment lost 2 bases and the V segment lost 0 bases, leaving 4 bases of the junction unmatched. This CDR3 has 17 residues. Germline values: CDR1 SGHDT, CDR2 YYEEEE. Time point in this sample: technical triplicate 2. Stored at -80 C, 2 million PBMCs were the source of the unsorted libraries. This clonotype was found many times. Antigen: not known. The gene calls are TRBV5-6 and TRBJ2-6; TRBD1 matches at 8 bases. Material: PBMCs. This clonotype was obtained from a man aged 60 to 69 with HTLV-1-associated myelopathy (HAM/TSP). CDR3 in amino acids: CASSLAPTGAGANVLTF. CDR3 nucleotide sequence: TGTGCCAGCAGCTTGGCCCCGACAGGGGCTGGGGCCAACGTCCTGACTTTC.